This is a list of T cell receptor beta chains from one sample in a study of blood T cell repertoires in COVID-19. The table came from immunoSEQ multiplex PCR; TCRdb's copy has only in-frame clones and leaves some out. The sample yields about 120,000 clones, 75% to 90% seen once. The source material was peripheral blood. These receptors originate from a human donor in a cohort sampled during active COVID-19. Both conserved end residues are part of each CDR3. D genes are given only for firm matches. Clone size is given for some rows only: seen once, a few or many times, or a class if the clone is expanded.

size,D,J,V,DNA,CDR3
-,-,TRBJ2-6,TRBV24-1,TGTGCCACCAGTGATTTGCCGCACAACTCTGGGGCCAACGTCCTGACTTTC,CATSDLPHNSGANVLTF
-,TRBD1,TRBJ1-1,TRBV5-1,TGCGCCAGCGGTATTCCGGGACAGGGTGTCACTGAAGCTTTCTTT,CASGIPGQGVTEAFF
-,TRBD2,TRBJ2-1,TRBV7-9,TGTGCCAGCAGCCCAACGGCGGGTAGCGGGGGGTCTGGGAATGAGCAGTTCTTC,CASSPTAGSGGSGNEQFF
-,TRBD1,TRBJ1-1,TRBV30,TGTGCCTGGAGTGTGCTAAGACAGGGGAACACTGAAGCTTTCTTT,CAWSVLRQGNTEAFF
few,-,TRBJ2-1,TRBV9,TGTGCCAGCAGTACGGGTATACTCCTCTCCTACAATGAGCAGTTCTTC,CASSTGILLSYNEQFF
once,-,TRBJ1-3,TRBV6-5,TGTGCCACCACGGTGGTCGCGTCCTCTGGAAACACCATATATTTT,CATTVVASSGNTIYF
-,TRBD2,TRBJ2-1,TRBV19,TGTGCCAGTGGGACTAGCGGGAAAACCTTCTCCTACAATGAGCAGTTCTTC,CASGTSGKTFSYNEQFF
-,-,TRBJ2-3,TRBV11-2,TGTGCCAGCAGCTTATGGGGGAGGAGAGAAGATACGCAGTATTTT,CASSLWGRREDTQYF
-,TRBD2,TRBJ2-1,TRBV6-5,TGTGCCCGTCAGCGTTCTAGCGGGAGCCATGAGCAGTTCTTC,CARQRSSGSHEQFF
-,-,TRBJ1-1,TRBV30,TGTGCCTGGGGACAAGCGGGACAAACAAACACTGAAGCTTTCTTT,CAWGQAGQTNTEAFF
-,-,TRBJ2-4,TRBV19,TGTGCCAGTAGTATAGCCCAGGACACTGGCTCAGCCAAAAACATTCAGTACTTC,CASSIAQDTGSAKNIQYF
-,TRBD1,TRBJ1-1,TRBV7-8,TGTGCCAGCAGCTGGACAGGGGGCACTGAAGCTTTCTTT,CASSWTGGTEAFF
-,TRBD1,TRBJ1-2,TRBV30,TGTGCCTGGGGAGACAGGGCCTCTATCGGCTACACCTTC,CAWGDRASIGYTF
-,-,TRBJ1-4,TRBV5-1,TGCGCCAGCAGCTTGGGCACACAGACTAATGAAAAACTGTTTTTT,CASSLGTQTNEKLFF
once,TRBD2,TRBJ2-7,TRBV5-1,TGCGCCAGCAGCTTGGATTCAAGCGGGAGCCCCTACGAGCAGTACTTC,CASSLDSSGSPYEQYF
-,TRBD1,TRBJ2-7,TRBV2,TGTGCCAGCAGCCAGACAGGGACCGGAATAAACGAGCAGTACTTC,CASSQTGTGINEQYF